The T cell receptor beta chain under discussion was sequenced for a study of cytomegalovirus exposure and HLA in healthy donors. PCR employed 60 Vbeta and 13 Jbeta primers. Here immunoSEQ multiplex PCR was the method, and the copy in TCRdb shows in-frame clones only, minus some. The sample holds more than 140,000 clones, 77% seen once. This CDR3 is built from 13 residues. The V gene lost 2 bases and the J gene lost 7 bases, with 11 bases spanning the gap. The germline V gene encodes CDR1 SNHLY and CDR2 FYNNEI. The source of this sequence is a female donor in good health and CMV-seronegative. This chain uses TRBV2 with TRBJ1-2; D might be TRBD1 (5 bases). Sequenced sample: PBMCs. The CDR3: CASSERQGGGYTF. The CDR3 DNA sequence: TGTGCCAGCAGTGAACGCCAGGGAGGTGGCTACACCTTC.